This TCR beta chain was sequenced during a study of regulatory T cells in long-lasting Graves disease. Study-wide points: Only a small sample size was used, which may have cut accuracy.

A remark on this clonotype: Its antigen is still unknown.

Specified time point: newly diagnosed GD, antithyroid drugs for less than 3 months. Making the TCR library involved RNA that had been extracted from PBMCs. To make TCR beta libraries, researchers used iRepertoire HTBI primers and Arm-PCR of CDR3 regions. TCRdb re-called the multiplex PCR reads through MiXCR, storing one row per CDR3 protein. This table holds hundreds of thousands of distinct CDR3 sequences, roughly 15% found once. This TCR was recovered from a female donor with Graves disease. The specimen was peripheral blood mononuclear cells (PBMCs), collected at new diagnosis, from a patient treated with antithyroid drugs.

In DNA, the CDR3 is TGTGCCAGCAGCCGGACAGGGGGCCCCGGGGAGCTGTTTTTT. Its protein product is CASSRTGGPGELFF. The chain carries TRBV14 and TRBJ2-2; 11 nucleotides align to TRBD1. The V gene end was trimmed by 4 bases and the J gene end by 6 bases; junction bases not matched to a gene: 1. The CDR3 is 14 amino acids. In germline, CDR1 is SGHDN, CDR2 FVKESK.